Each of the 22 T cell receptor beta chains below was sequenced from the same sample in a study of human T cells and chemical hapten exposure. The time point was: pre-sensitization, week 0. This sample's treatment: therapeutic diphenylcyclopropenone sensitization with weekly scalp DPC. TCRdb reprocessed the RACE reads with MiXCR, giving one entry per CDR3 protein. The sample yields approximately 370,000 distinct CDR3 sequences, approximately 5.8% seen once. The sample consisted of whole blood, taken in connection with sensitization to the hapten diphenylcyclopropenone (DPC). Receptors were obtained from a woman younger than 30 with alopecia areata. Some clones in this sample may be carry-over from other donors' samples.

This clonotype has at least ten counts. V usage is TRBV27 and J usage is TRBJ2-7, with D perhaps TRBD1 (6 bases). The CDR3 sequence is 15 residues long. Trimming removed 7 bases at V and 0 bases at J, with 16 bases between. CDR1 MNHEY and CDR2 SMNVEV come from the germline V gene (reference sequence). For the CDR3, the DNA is TGTGCCAGCATCTCCACGACAGGTGCCTCCTACGAGCAGTACTTC. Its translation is CASISTTGASYEQYF.

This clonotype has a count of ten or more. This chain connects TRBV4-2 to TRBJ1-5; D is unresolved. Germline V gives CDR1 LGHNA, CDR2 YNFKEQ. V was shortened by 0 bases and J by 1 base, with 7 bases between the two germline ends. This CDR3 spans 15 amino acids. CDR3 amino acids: CASSQEAGSNQPQHF. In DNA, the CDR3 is TGTGCCAGCAGCCAAGAAGCGGGCAGCAATCAGCCCCAGCATTTT.

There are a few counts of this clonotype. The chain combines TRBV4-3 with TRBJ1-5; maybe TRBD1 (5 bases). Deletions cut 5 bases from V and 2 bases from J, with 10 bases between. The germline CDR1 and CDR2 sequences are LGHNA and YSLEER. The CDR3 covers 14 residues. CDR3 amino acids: CASSRGMGNQPQHF. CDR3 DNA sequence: TGCGCCAGCAGCAGGGGTATGGGCAATCAGCCCCAGCATTTT.

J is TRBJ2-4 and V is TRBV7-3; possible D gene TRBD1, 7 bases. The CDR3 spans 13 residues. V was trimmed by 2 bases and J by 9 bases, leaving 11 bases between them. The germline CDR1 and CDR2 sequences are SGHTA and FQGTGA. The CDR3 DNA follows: TGTGCCAGCAGCTTAGACAGGGAGGCCATTCAGTACTTC. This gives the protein CASSLDREAIQYF.

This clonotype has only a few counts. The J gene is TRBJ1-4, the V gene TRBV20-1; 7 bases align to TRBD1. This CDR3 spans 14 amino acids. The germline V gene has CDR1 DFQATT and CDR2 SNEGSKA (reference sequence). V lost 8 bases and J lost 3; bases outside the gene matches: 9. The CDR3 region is CSPSKGAPNEKLFF. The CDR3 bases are TGCAGTCCCAGTAAGGGGGCGCCTAATGAAAAACTGTTTTTT.

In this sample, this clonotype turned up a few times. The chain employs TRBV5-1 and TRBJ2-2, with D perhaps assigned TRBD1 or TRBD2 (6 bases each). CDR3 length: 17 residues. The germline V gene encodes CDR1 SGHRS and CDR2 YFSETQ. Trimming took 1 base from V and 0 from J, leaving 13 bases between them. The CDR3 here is CASSLSGAPANTGELFF. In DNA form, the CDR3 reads TGCGCCAGCAGCTTGTCGGGGGCCCCCGCGAACACCGGGGAGCTGTTTTTT.

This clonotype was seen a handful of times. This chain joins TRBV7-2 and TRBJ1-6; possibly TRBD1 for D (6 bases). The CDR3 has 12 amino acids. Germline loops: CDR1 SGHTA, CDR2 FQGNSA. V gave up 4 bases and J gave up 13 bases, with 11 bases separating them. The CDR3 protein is CASSSLQGPLHF. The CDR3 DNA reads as TGTGCCAGCAGCTCGCTTCAGGGGCCCCTCCACTTT. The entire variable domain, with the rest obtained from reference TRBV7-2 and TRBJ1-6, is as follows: GAGVSQSPSNKVTEKGKDVELRCDPISGHTALYWYRQSLGQGLEFLIYFQGNSAPDKSGLPSDRFSAERTGGSVSTLTIQRTQQEDSAVYLCASSSLQGPLHFGNGTRLTVT.

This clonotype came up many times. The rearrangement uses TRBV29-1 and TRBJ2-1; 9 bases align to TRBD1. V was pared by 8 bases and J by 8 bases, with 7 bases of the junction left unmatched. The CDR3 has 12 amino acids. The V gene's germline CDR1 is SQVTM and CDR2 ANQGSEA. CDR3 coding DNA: TGCAGCTCTTGGACAGGGGTCCATGAGCAGTTCTTC. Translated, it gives CSSWTGVHEQFF.

The CDR3 DNA sequence: TGTGCCAGCAGTTTAACTAGCGGGGGGGATGTCACAGATACGCAGTATTTT. Protein product: CASSLTSGGDVTDTQYF. V usage is TRBV27 and J usage is TRBJ2-3; 13 positions agree with TRBD2. This CDR3 spans 17 amino acids. Germline loops: CDR1 MNHEY, CDR2 SMNVEV (reference sequence). Trimming cost V 2 bases and J 2 bases; bases outside gene matches: 4.

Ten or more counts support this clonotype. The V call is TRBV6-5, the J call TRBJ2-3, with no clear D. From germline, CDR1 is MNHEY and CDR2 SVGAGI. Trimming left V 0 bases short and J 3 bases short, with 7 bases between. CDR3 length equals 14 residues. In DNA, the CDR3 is TGTGCCAGCAGTTACTCGGCCTTGACAGATACGCAGTATTTT. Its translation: CASSYSALTDTQYF.

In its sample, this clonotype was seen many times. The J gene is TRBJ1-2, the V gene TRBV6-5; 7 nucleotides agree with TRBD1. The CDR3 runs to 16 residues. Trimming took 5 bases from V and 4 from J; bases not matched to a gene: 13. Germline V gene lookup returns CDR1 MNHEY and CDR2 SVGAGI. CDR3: CASSRSTGAVGYGYTF. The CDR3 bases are TGTGCCAGCAGTCGATCTACAGGGGCCGTTGGCTATGGCTACACCTTC.

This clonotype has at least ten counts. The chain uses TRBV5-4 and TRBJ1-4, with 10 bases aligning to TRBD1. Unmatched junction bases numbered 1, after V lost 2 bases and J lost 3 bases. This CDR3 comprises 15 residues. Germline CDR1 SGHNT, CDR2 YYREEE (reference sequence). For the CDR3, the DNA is TGTGCCAGCAGCTTAGGACAGGGGGCTAATGAAAAACTGTTTTTT. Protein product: CASSLGQGANEKLFF.

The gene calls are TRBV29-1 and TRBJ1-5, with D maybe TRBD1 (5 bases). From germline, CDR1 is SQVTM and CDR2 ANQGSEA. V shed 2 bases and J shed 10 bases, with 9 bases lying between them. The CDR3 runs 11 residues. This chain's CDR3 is CSVESGGPQHF. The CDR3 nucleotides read TGCAGCGTTGAATCTGGGGGACCCCAGCATTTT.

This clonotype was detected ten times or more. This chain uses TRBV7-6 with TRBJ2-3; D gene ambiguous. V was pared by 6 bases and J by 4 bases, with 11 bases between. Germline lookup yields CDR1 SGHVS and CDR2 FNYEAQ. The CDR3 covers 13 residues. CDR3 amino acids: CASSRIVADTQYF. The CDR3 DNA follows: TGTGCCAGCAGTCGGATCGTCGCAGATACGCAGTATTTT.

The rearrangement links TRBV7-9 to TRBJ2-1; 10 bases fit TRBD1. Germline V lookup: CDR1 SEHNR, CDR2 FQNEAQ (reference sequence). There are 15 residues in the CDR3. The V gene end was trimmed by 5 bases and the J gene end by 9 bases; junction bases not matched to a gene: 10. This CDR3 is CASSPGTGVGGEQFF. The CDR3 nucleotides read TGTGCCAGCAGCCCCGGGACAGGGGTCGGCGGTGAGCAGTTCTTC.

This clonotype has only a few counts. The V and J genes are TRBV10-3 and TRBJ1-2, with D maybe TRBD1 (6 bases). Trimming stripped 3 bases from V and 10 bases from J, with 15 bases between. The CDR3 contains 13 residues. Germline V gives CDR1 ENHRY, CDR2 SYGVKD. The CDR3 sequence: CAISDTGLFDYTF. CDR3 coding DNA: TGTGCCATCAGTGATACAGGGCTTTTTGACTACACCTTC.

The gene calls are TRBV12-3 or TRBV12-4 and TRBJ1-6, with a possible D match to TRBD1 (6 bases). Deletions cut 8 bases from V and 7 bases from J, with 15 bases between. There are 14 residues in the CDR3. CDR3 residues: CASGPWGQNSPLHF. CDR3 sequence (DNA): TGTGCCAGCGGTCCCTGGGGGCAGAATTCACCCCTCCACTTT.

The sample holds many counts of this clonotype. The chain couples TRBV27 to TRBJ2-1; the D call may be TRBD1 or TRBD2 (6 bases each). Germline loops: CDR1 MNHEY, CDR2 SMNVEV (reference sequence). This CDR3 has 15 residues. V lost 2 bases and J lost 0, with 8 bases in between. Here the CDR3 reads CASSLRGPSYNEQFF. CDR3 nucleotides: TGTGCCAGCAGTTTACGGGGGCCCTCCTACAATGAGCAGTTCTTC.

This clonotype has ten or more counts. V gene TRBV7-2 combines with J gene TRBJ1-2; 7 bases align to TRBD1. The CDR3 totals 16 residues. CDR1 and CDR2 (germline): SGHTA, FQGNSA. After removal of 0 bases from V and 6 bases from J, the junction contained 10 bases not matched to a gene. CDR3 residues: CASSLAGRGYLNGYTF. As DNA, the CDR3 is TGTGCCAGCAGCTTAGCAGGCAGGGGGTATCTCAATGGCTACACCTTC.

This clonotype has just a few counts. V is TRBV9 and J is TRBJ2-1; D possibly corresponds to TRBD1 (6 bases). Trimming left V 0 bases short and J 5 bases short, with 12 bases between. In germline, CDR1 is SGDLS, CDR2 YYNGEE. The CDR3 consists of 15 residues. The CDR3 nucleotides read TGTGCCAGCAGCGTAGGGCAACCAGGGGACAATGAGCAGTTCTTC. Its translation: CASSVGQPGDNEQFF.

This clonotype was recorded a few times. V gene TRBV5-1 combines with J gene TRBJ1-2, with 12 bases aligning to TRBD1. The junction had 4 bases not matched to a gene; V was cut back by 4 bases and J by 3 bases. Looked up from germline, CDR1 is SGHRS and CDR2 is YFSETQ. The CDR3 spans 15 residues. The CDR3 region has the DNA TGCGCCAGCAGCACCGGGACAGGGGGCGACTATGGCTACACCTTC. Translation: CASSTGTGGDYGYTF.

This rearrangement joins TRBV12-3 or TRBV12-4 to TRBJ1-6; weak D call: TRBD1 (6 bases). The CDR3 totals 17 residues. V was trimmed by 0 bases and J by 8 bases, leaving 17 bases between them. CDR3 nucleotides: TGTGCCAGCAGTTTAGCCGGGGGCGAGGAATCCGATTCACCCCTCCACTTT. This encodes CASSLAGGEESDSPLHF.